This T cell receptor beta chain stems from a study of blood T cell repertoires in COVID-19 (dated by TCRdb to the early 2020s). Describing the broader study: Samples covering the acute and convalescent phases of COVID-19 were provided by collaborators in the United States, Italy and Spain. The prospective study material was composed of cDNA or gDNA derived from T cells, B-cell-depleted T cells, or PBMCs. Subjects who had been exposed to COVID-19, were actively infected with it, or had recovered from it provided the deeply sampled blood TCRbeta repertoires that made up the dataset. A freely available public database, intended as a resource for researchers studying the immune response to SARS-CoV-2, is where the repertoires were released. The samples were drawn from two sources: the first 160 participants of the ongoing ImmuneRACE study, and over 1,000 subjects contributed by 6 global collaborators. The sample metadata nearly always contained a de-identified subject ID, COVID-19 status, age in years and sex. HLA class I and class II types, where available, came from metadata supplied by the sample provider rather than from assay-based typing. Results and caveats for the whole study, not just this receptor: How much clinical and demographic metadata was included differed by source and by participant, and the metadata was provided uncurated.

At the junction V is shortened by 3 bases and J by 1 base, with 10 bases in between. Taken from the germline V gene, the CDR1 and CDR2 loops are SGHDT and YYEEEE. From the cysteine up to the phenylalanine, the CDR3 has a length of 15 residues. The entry retains the CDR3 DNA only, 45 bases that are in frame from base 1. On this clone itself: Its antigen is currently not known. No base qualities exist here, and no much larger clone lies one base off it.

The immunoSEQ Assay, a bias-controlled multiplex PCR, was used to amplify TCRbeta CDR3 regions from genomic DNA. From the authors' description of their analysis: The number of nucleated cells in each sample was estimated from the amplification of reference gene primers within the assay. Sequence reads were collapsed and filtered to measure the absolute abundance of every unique TCRbeta CDR3 rearrangement. For each sample, productive Simpson clonality was calculated as the square root of Simpson's diversity index over productive rearrangements. TCRdb took over this immuneACCESS table, retaining in-frame rearrangements with V and J assigned. Such tables are incomplete; in checked studies, under half of the missing clones stem from an unresolved V gene, and the remainder is unexplained. D and trimming come from the DNA, and the V and J calls and clone size come from that table. The sample profile shows a few hundred thousand clones; approximately 90% of them were found once. The ten largest make up under 15% of the sample.

Each collaborating institution followed its own protocols to collect whole blood in K2EDTA tubes. For TCRbeta analysis, collaborator samples were shipped as frozen whole blood, as isolated PBMCs, or as DNA extracted from either sample type. The sample comprised peripheral blood. The TCR originated in a woman aged 60-70 years with acute or convalescent COVID-19. The rearranged chain carries TRBV5-6 and TRBJ2-2, with the D gene not clear enough to name. The nucleotide sequence reads as follows: TGTGCCAGCAGCTGGCCCCTTGAGAACACCGGGGAGCTGTTTTTT. Translation gives CASSWPLENTGELFF.